Listed below are T cell receptor beta chains from one sample, sequenced in a study of early stage breast cancer tumors. Repertoires were generated with immunoSEQ multiplex PCR, while TCRdb's copy carries only in-frame clones and drops some. The profile covers 5,500 or so clones, with about three quarters appearing a single time and 15% to 17% taken by the ten largest. Source material: breast tumor tissue. Every receptor here comes from a person aged 55 to 75 with breast cancer. CDR3s include the opening cysteine and the closing phenylalanine or tryptophan. A D gene is named only where the DNA matches it firmly. Size values are once, few and many counts, or a class for expanded clones, and some rows have none.

d_gene: TRBD2
j_gene: TRBJ2-5
v_gene: TRBV7-9
abundance: few
CDR3aa: CASSMTSGFQETQYF
CDR3nt: TGTGCCAGCTCGATGACTAGCGGGTTTCAAGAGACCCAGTACTTC

d_gene: TRBD2
j_gene: TRBJ2-1
v_gene: TRBV15
abundance: NA
CDR3aa: CATSVGLAGLYNEQFF
CDR3nt: TGTGCCACCAGCGTGGGACTAGCGGGGTTATACAATGAGCAGTTCTTC

d_gene: NA
j_gene: TRBJ2-1
v_gene: TRBV6-1
abundance: few
CDR3aa: CASREGGGPSAQFF
CDR3nt: TGTGCCAGCAGGGAAGGGGGGGGGCCTTCGGCCCAGTTCTTC

d_gene: TRBD1
j_gene: TRBJ2-2
v_gene: TRBV10-3
abundance: NA
CDR3aa: CAIRRDSQNTGELFF
CDR3nt: TGTGCCATCAGGAGGGACAGTCAGAACACCGGGGAGCTGTTTTTT

d_gene: TRBD1
j_gene: TRBJ1-6
v_gene: TRBV19
abundance: NA
CDR3aa: CASSMFKRGTGVSPLHF
CDR3nt: TGTGCCAGTAGTATGTTTAAGAGGGGGACAGGGGTTTCACCCCTCCACTTT

d_gene: TRBD2
j_gene: TRBJ2-7
v_gene: TRBV7-9
abundance: few
CDR3aa: CASSTYRGEVEQYF
CDR3nt: TGTGCCAGCAGCACCTACCGGGGGGAGGTCGAGCAGTACTTC

d_gene: TRBD2
j_gene: TRBJ2-2
v_gene: TRBV11-2
abundance: NA
CDR3aa: CASRNRTSGFPGELFF
CDR3nt: TGTGCCAGCAGGAATCGGACTAGTGGATTCCCCGGGGAGCTGTTTTTT

d_gene: NA
j_gene: TRBJ2-3
v_gene: TRBV6-1
abundance: NA
CDR3aa: CASSPVEAQYF
CDR3nt: TGTGCCAGCAGCCCTGTGGAGGCGCAGTATTTT

d_gene: TRBD2
j_gene: TRBJ2-7
v_gene: TRBV27
abundance: NA
CDR3aa: CASSFSGGRSYEQYF
CDR3nt: TGTGCCAGCAGTTTTTCGGGGGGACGATCCTACGAGCAGTACTTC

d_gene: NA
j_gene: TRBJ2-5
v_gene: TRBV29-1
abundance: NA
CDR3aa: CSVGVSRGETQYF
CDR3nt: TGCAGCGTTGGGGTATCTCGGGGGGAGACCCAGTACTTC

d_gene: NA
j_gene: TRBJ1-2
v_gene: TRBV28
abundance: few
CDR3aa: CASSSGTSLRGYTF
CDR3nt: TGTGCCAGCAGTTCAGGGACGTCCCTTCGGGGCTACACCTTC

d_gene: NA
j_gene: TRBJ1-5
v_gene: TRBV30
abundance: NA
CDR3aa: CAWTGGGNQPQHF
CDR3nt: TGTGCCTGGACCGGAGGGGGGAATCAGCCCCAGCATTTT

d_gene: TRBD1
j_gene: TRBJ2-4
v_gene: TRBV2
abundance: once
CDR3aa: CASSPNRGQPENIQYF
CDR3nt: TGTGCCAGCAGCCCCAACAGGGGCCAACCTGAAAACATTCAGTACTTC

d_gene: TRBD1
j_gene: TRBJ1-1
v_gene: TRBV19
abundance: NA
CDR3aa: CASRRTRTGETEAFF
CDR3nt: TGTGCCAGTAGAAGAACCCGGACAGGGGAAACTGAAGCTTTCTTT

d_gene: NA
j_gene: TRBJ1-6
v_gene: TRBV2
abundance: few
CDR3aa: CASGTINSPLHF
CDR3nt: TGTGCCAGTGGGACAATTAATTCACCCCTCCACTTT

d_gene: TRBD2
j_gene: TRBJ2-1
v_gene: TRBV6-1
abundance: NA
CDR3aa: CASSLTSGEFNEQFF
CDR3nt: TGTGCCAGCAGTCTTACTAGCGGGGAATTCAATGAGCAGTTCTTC

d_gene: NA
j_gene: TRBJ2-7
v_gene: TRBV5-4
abundance: NA
CDR3aa: CASSHIGEGEQYF
CDR3nt: TGTGCCAGCAGCCACATCGGCGAGGGCGAGCAGTACTTC

d_gene: TRBD1
j_gene: TRBJ1-3
v_gene: TRBV28
abundance: NA
CDR3aa: CASSPNRGPFFGNTIYF
CDR3nt: TGTGCCAGCAGTCCCAACAGGGGGCCTTTTTTTGGAAACACCATATATTTT

d_gene: NA
j_gene: TRBJ1-4
v_gene: TRBV5-1
abundance: few
CDR3aa: CASSLNGNEKLFF
CDR3nt: TGCGCCAGCAGCTTGAACGGTAATGAAAAACTGTTTTTT

d_gene: NA
j_gene: TRBJ2-7
v_gene: TRBV9
abundance: large
CDR3aa: CASSVNMGSEQYF
CDR3nt: TGTGCCAGCAGCGTTAATATGGGTAGCGAGCAGTACTTC

d_gene: NA
j_gene: TRBJ2-7
v_gene: TRBV7-2
abundance: NA
CDR3aa: CASSLRQPPYEQYF
CDR3nt: TGTGCCAGCAGCTTGCGACAGCCCCCCTACGAGCAGTACTTC

d_gene: NA
j_gene: TRBJ2-1
v_gene: TRBV9
abundance: NA
CDR3aa: CASSLRPANNEQFF
CDR3nt: TGTGCCAGCAGCTTACGACCGGCTAACAATGAGCAGTTCTTC

d_gene: NA
j_gene: TRBJ1-5
v_gene: TRBV6-1
abundance: NA
CDR3aa: CASSELMDNQPQHF
CDR3nt: TGTGCCAGCAGTGAATTGATGGACAATCAGCCCCAGCATTTT

d_gene: TRBD1
j_gene: TRBJ2-7
v_gene: TRBV9
abundance: few
CDR3aa: CASSGGQVGYEQYF
CDR3nt: TGTGCCAGCAGCGGTGGACAGGTCGGCTACGAGCAGTACTTC

d_gene: NA
j_gene: TRBJ2-1
v_gene: TRBV4-1
abundance: NA
CDR3aa: CASSQLDTNEQFF
CDR3nt: TGCGCCAGCAGCCAGTTGGACACAAATGAGCAGTTCTTC

d_gene: NA
j_gene: TRBJ1-3
v_gene: TRBV9
abundance: NA
CDR3aa: CASSTGQLGNTIYF
CDR3nt: TGTGCCAGCAGCACAGGACAGCTTGGAAACACCATATATTTT

d_gene: TRBD1
j_gene: TRBJ2-1
v_gene: TRBV7-9
abundance: NA
CDR3aa: CASSFPGQAYNEQFF
CDR3nt: TGTGCCAGCAGCTTCCCGGGACAGGCCTACAATGAGCAGTTCTTC

d_gene: TRBD1
j_gene: TRBJ1-5
v_gene: TRBV28
abundance: NA
CDR3aa: CASSSTGQAFSYSNQPQHF
CDR3nt: TGTGCCAGCAGCTCAACCGGACAGGCCTTCTCATATAGCAATCAGCCCCAGCATTTT

d_gene: NA
j_gene: TRBJ2-4
v_gene: TRBV2
abundance: NA
CDR3aa: CASKRLFGSIQYF
CDR3nt: TGTGCCAGCAAACGTCTTTTTGGCAGCATTCAGTACTTC

d_gene: NA
j_gene: TRBJ2-2
v_gene: TRBV29-1
abundance: NA
CDR3aa: CSVQPSGTGELFF
CDR3nt: TGCAGCGTTCAGCCGAGTGGGACCGGGGAGCTGTTTTTT

d_gene: NA
j_gene: TRBJ2-2
v_gene: TRBV5-1
abundance: NA
CDR3aa: CASSLGQTNTGELFF
CDR3nt: TGCGCCAGCAGCCTCGGACAGACTAACACCGGGGAGCTGTTTTTT

d_gene: TRBD2
j_gene: TRBJ2-2
v_gene: TRBV7-8
abundance: once
CDR3aa: CASSARLRGDTGELFF
CDR3nt: TGTGCCAGCAGCGCTAGACTCCGGGGGGACACCGGGGAGCTGTTTTTT

d_gene: NA
j_gene: TRBJ1-2
v_gene: TRBV10-3
abundance: NA
CDR3aa: CAISSDSYGYTF
CDR3nt: TGTGCCATCAGTTCGGACAGCTATGGCTACACCTTC

d_gene: NA
j_gene: TRBJ2-7
v_gene: TRBV7-6
abundance: NA
CDR3aa: CASSLGGVEQYF
CDR3nt: TGTGCCAGCAGCTTAGGGGGCGTCGAGCAGTACTTC

d_gene: NA
j_gene: TRBJ2-7
v_gene: TRBV5-3
abundance: NA
CDR3aa: CASSLGGTAYEQYF
CDR3nt: TGTGCCAGCAGCTTGGGTGGTACGGCCTACGAGCAGTACTTC

d_gene: TRBD1
j_gene: TRBJ1-1
v_gene: TRBV7-2
abundance: NA
CDR3aa: CASSFGGQGSSAFF
CDR3nt: TGTGCCAGCAGCTTTGGAGGACAGGGATCGAGTGCTTTCTTT

d_gene: NA
j_gene: TRBJ1-3
v_gene: TRBV5-5
abundance: once
CDR3aa: CASSLEVFGNTIYF
CDR3nt: TGTGCCAGCAGCTTGGAAGTTTTTGGAAACACCATATATTTT

d_gene: NA
j_gene: TRBJ2-7
v_gene: TRBV10-3
abundance: once
CDR3aa: CATGESYEQYF
CDR3nt: TGTGCCACCGGGGAATCCTACGAGCAGTACTTC

d_gene: NA
j_gene: TRBJ2-6
v_gene: TRBV7-5
abundance: NA
CDR3aa: CARSLEVSGANVLTF
CDR3nt: TGTGCCAGAAGCTTAGAGGTTTCCGGGGCCAACGTCCTGACTTTC

d_gene: NA
j_gene: TRBJ2-3
v_gene: TRBV7-3
abundance: NA
CDR3aa: CASSSMGRTDTQYF
CDR3nt: TGTGCCAGCAGCTCCATGGGGCGCACAGATACGCAGTATTTT

d_gene: NA
j_gene: TRBJ2-5
v_gene: TRBV5-4
abundance: NA
CDR3aa: CASSSPIQETQYF
CDR3nt: TGTGCCAGCAGCTCGCCTATTCAAGAGACCCAGTACTTC

d_gene: NA
j_gene: TRBJ2-7
v_gene: TRBV19
abundance: few
CDR3aa: CASSRPTQGRPYEQYF
CDR3nt: TGTGCCAGTAGTAGGCCCACGCAGGGGCGACCCTACGAGCAGTACTTC

d_gene: TRBD1
j_gene: TRBJ2-7
v_gene: TRBV19
abundance: NA
CDR3aa: CASSMGTGAYYEQYF
CDR3nt: TGTGCCAGTAGTATGGGGACAGGAGCCTACTACGAGCAGTACTTC

d_gene: TRBD1
j_gene: TRBJ2-1
v_gene: TRBV7-7
abundance: NA
CDR3aa: CASSPSDRVTEQFF
CDR3nt: TGTGCTAGCAGCCCTTCGGACAGGGTCACTGAGCAGTTCTTC

d_gene: TRBD1
j_gene: TRBJ2-1
v_gene: TRBV9
abundance: NA
CDR3aa: CASSVDGDSYNEQFF
CDR3nt: TGTGCCAGCAGCGTAGATGGGGACAGCTACAATGAGCAGTTCTTC

d_gene: TRBD2
j_gene: TRBJ2-1
v_gene: TRBV10-3
abundance: once
CDR3aa: CAISTSGGNNEQFF
CDR3nt: TGTGCCATCAGCACTAGCGGGGGAAACAATGAGCAGTTCTTC

d_gene: TRBD2
j_gene: TRBJ2-7
v_gene: TRBV2
abundance: NA
CDR3aa: CASSEALTGLAREQYF
CDR3nt: TGTGCCAGCAGTGAAGCGCTGACGGGACTAGCAAGGGAGCAGTACTTC

d_gene: NA
j_gene: TRBJ2-2
v_gene: TRBV5-8
abundance: NA
CDR3aa: CASSLEGWRAVNTGELFF
CDR3nt: TGTGCCAGCAGCTTGGAAGGATGGCGGGCAGTAAACACCGGGGAGCTGTTTTTT

d_gene: NA
j_gene: TRBJ2-3
v_gene: TRBV9
abundance: NA
CDR3aa: CASSVGGGTSTDTQYF
CDR3nt: TGTGCCAGCAGCGTAGGGGGCGGGACTAGCACAGATACGCAGTATTTT

d_gene: NA
j_gene: TRBJ1-4
v_gene: TRBV21-1
abundance: NA
CDR3aa: CASSTRRDGKLFF
CDR3nt: TGTGCCAGCAGCACTCGCCGGGACGGAAAACTGTTTTTT

d_gene: NA
j_gene: TRBJ2-7
v_gene: TRBV4-2
abundance: NA
CDR3aa: CASSQEQGPSSYEQYF
CDR3nt: TGTGCCAGCAGCCAAGAACAGGGTCCCAGCTCCTACGAGCAGTACTTC

d_gene: NA
j_gene: TRBJ1-1
v_gene: TRBV19
abundance: NA
CDR3aa: CASSKAGVRTEAFF
CDR3nt: TGTGCCAGTAGTAAGGCAGGGGTTCGGACTGAAGCTTTCTTT